Listed here is a single T cell receptor (beta chain). Only in-frame clones appear in the TCRdb table, and some are missing; sequencing was by immunoSEQ multiplex PCR. The profile shows fewer than 180,000 clones, roughly 90% of them singletons. Second-dose schedules of about 4 or about 12 weeks were combined. These data belong to a study of T cell responses to AZD1222 COVID-19 vaccine. The source was peripheral blood, collected 28 days after the second AZD1222 dose. The sequence was obtained from an adult who received the AZD1222 COVID-19 vaccine.

The DNA for the CDR3 is TGTGCCAGCAGCTTATCGACAGGGGGCGAGAACACTGAAGCTTTCTTT. Residues: CASSLSTGGENTEAFF. The rearrangement links TRBV7-9 to TRBJ1-1; 10 bases align to TRBD1. The CDR3 is 16 amino acids. Germline CDR1 SEHNR, CDR2 FQNEAQ (reference sequence). V shed 2 bases, J shed 1 base, and the junction held 4 bases outside the gene matches.